These 6 T cell receptor beta chains originate from one sample sequenced in a study of blood T cell repertoires in COVID-19. This table comes from immunoSEQ multiplex PCR, and its TCRdb copy is limited to in-frame clones, with some not included. The data contain over 100,000 clones, 85% to 90% of them singletons. Sequencing was done on a sample of peripheral blood. These receptor sequences come from an elderly man with acute or convalescent COVID-19.

The rearrangement uses TRBV30 and TRBJ1-5; 7 bases line up with TRBD1. CDR1 GTSNPN and CDR2 SVGIG come from the germline V gene (reference sequence). The CDR3 has 15 residues. Trimming cost V 0 bases and J 5 bases; bases outside gene matches: 7. The CDR3 loop is CAWSVGGGSYQPQHF. For the CDR3, the DNA is TGTGCCTGGAGTGTAGGGGGCGGTAGTTATCAGCCCCAGCATTTT.

The chain combines TRBV28 with TRBJ1-5, with D uncertain. Germline lookup yields CDR1 MDHEN and CDR2 SYDVKM. This CDR3 is built from 15 residues. V was clipped by 3 bases and J by 3 bases, with 12 bases between them. For the CDR3, the DNA is TGTGCCAGCAGTTTCCCGCCCAGCGTCAATCAGCCCCAGCATTTT. This sequence encodes CASSFPPSVNQPQHF.

This chain links TRBV5-1 with TRBJ1-2; D may be TRBD1 (5 bases). Germline loops: CDR1 SGHRS, CDR2 YFSETQ. The germline V and J ends were trimmed by 4 bases and 2 bases, with 15 bases remaining between them. The CDR3 runs 15 residues. The CDR3 spells CASSPGGISNYGYTF. Here the CDR3 DNA reads TGCGCCAGCAGCCCGGGGGGGATCAGCAACTATGGCTACACCTTC.

The chain couples TRBV29-1 to TRBJ2-7; D is uncertain. Germline loops: CDR1 SQVTM, CDR2 ANQGSEA. The CDR3 runs to 11 residues. V gave up 6 bases and J gave up 11 bases, with 17 bases separating them. The CDR3 region is CSVQIELVEYF. Written as DNA, the CDR3 is TGCAGCGTCCAAATAGAACTCGTGGAGTACTTC.

V is TRBV6-5 and J is TRBJ2-5; weak D call: TRBD2 (5 bases). The CDR3 extends over 12 amino acids. CDR1 MNHEY and CDR2 SVGAGI come from the germline V gene. Trimming left V 6 bases short and J 5 bases short, with 10 bases between. CDR3 sequence reads: CASRPGLETQYF. In DNA form, the CDR3 reads TGTGCCAGCAGACCGGGATTGGAGACCCAGTACTTC.

The chain carries TRBV15 and TRBJ1-1, with D perhaps TRBD1 (6 bases). V was shortened by 3 bases and J by 1 base, with 12 bases between the two germline ends. This CDR3 has 15 residues. Germline loops: CDR1 LNHNV, CDR2 YYDKDF (reference sequence). The CDR3 bases are TGTGCCACCAGCAGCAGGACAGCCCGGAACACTGAAGCTTTCTTT. Its translation is CATSSRTARNTEAFF.